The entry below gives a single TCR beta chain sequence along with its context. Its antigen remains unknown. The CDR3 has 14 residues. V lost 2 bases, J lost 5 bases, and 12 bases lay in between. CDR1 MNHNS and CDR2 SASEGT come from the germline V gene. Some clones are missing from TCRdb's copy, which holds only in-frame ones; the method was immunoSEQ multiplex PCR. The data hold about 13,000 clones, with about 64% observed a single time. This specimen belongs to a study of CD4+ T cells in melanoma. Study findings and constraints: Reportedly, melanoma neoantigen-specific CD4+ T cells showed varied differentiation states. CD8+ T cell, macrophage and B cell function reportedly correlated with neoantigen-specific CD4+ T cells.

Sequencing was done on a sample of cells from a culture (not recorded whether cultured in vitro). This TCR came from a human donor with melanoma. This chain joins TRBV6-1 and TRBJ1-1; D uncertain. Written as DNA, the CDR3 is TGTGCCAGCAGTGAAAGGGCACCGAGGACTGAAGCTTTCTTT. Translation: CASSERAPRTEAFF.